A single T cell receptor (beta chain) is shown here with its context. The antigen is not known. This entry is derived from a study of cytomegalovirus exposure and HLA in healthy donors. The study, taken as a whole, reports: A list of 164 TCR beta chains associated with cytomegalovirus was given. A later analysis, which compared TCR beta chains of equal frequency, found the HLA-associated ones more clonally expanded.

The CDR3 spans 15 residues. Germline V gene sequence: CDR1 SGHNT, CDR2 YYREEE (reference sequence). Deletions cut 2 bases from V and 8 bases from J, with 16 bases between. It was with 60 Vbeta and 13 Jbeta primers that the PCR ran. Original handling: Among the unique TCR beta chains that a later analysis counted, about 81 million in all, 10 million to 11 million were shared. Generated by immunoSEQ multiplex PCR, the TCRdb table keeps only in-frame clones and is missing some. V and J calls plus clone size are reproduced from that table; the DNA served to infer D and trimming. This sample's table has some 180,000 clones.

The chain is built from TRBV5-4 and TRBJ2-2; tentative D call: TRBD1 (6 bases). The receptor's source is a man aged 30 to 39 in good health and CMV-seronegative. The specimen sequenced was PBMCs. The CDR3 loop is CASSLNRVSSGELFF. The CDR3 region has the DNA TGTGCCAGCAGCTTAAACAGGGTTTCCTCGGGGGAGCTGTTTTTT.